The sequence of this T cell receptor (beta chain) was determined in a study of blood T cell repertoires in COVID-19. Looking at the study overall: Sample material is recorded as cDNA or gDNA derived from T cells, B-cell-depleted T cells, or PBMCs.

TCRdb's copy holds only in-frame clones and misses some; the assay was immunoSEQ multiplex PCR. The data hold roughly 200,000 clones, with 85% observed a single time. V dropped 7 bases and J dropped 8 bases, with 17 bases sitting between them. This CDR3 has 13 amino acids. Germline-derived CDR1 and CDR2 are MNHEY and SVGAGI. Source material: peripheral blood. The TCR sequence derives from a person between 65 and 80 years old with COVID-19, enrolled during active disease. The rearrangement links TRBV6-5 to TRBJ1-2, with D perhaps TRBD1 (5 bases). The CDR3 sequence is CASTPGRGLGYTF. Here the CDR3 DNA reads TGTGCCAGCACCCCCGGGCGGGGACTGGGCTACACCTTC.